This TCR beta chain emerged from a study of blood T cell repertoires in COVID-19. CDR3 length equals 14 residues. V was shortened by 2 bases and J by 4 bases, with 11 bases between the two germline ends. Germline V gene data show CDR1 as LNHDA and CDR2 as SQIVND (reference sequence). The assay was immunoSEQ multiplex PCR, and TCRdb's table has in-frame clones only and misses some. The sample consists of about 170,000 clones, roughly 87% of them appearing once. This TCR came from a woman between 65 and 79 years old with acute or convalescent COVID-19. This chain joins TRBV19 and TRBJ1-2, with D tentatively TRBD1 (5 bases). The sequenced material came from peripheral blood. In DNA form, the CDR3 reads TGTGCCAGTAGTATACATAAGGACACCTATGGCTACACCTTC. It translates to CASSIHKDTYGYTF.